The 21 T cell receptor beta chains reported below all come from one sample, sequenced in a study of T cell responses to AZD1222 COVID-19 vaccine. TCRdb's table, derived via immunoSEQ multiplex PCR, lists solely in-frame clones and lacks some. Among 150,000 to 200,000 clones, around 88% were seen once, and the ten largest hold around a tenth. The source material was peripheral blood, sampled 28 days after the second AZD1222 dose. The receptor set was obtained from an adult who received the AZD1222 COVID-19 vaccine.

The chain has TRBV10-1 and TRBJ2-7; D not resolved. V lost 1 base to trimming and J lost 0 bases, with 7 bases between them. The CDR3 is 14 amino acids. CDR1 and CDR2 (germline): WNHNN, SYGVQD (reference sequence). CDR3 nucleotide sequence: TGCGCCAGCAGTGAGTTCCTCAGCTCCTACGAGCAGTACTTC. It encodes CASSEFLSSYEQYF.

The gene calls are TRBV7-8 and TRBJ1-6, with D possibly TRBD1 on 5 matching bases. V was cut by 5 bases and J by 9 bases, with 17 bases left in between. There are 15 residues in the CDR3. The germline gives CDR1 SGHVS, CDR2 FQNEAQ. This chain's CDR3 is CASSPPAGRSSPLHF. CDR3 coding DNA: TGTGCCAGCAGCCCACCCGCAGGGCGGTCTTCACCCCTCCACTTT. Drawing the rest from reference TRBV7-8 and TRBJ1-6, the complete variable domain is GAGVSQSPRYKVAKRGQDVALRCDPISGHVSLFWYQQALGQGPEFLTYFQNEAQLDKSGLPSDRFFAERPEGSVSTLKIQRTQQEDSAVYLCASSPPAGRSSPLHFGNGTRLTVT.

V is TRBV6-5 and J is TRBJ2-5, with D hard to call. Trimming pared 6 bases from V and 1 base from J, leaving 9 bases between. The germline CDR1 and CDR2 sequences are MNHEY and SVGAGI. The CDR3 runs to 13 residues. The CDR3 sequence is CASRWRTQETQYF. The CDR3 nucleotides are TGTGCCAGCAGATGGCGGACCCAAGAGACCCAGTACTTC.

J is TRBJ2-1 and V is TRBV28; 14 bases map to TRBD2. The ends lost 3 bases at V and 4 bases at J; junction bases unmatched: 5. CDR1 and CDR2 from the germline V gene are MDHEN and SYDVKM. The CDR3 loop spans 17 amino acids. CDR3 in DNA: TGTGCCAGCAGTTTCGGGACTAGCGGGGGTTATTACAATGAGCAGTTCTTC. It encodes CASSFGTSGGYYNEQFF.

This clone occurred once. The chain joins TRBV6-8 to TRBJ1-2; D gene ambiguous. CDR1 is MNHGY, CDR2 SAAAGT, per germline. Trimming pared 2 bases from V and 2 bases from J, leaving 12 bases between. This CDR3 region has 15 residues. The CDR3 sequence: CASSYGHSQNYGYTF. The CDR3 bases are TGTGCCAGCAGTTACGGCCACAGCCAGAACTATGGCTACACCTTC.

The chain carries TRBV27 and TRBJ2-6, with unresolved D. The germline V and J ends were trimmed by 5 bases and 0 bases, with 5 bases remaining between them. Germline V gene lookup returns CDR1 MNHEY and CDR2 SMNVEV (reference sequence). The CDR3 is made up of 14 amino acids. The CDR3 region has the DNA TGTGCCAGCAGTGCATCCTCTGGGGCCAACGTCCTGACTTTC. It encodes CASSASSGANVLTF.

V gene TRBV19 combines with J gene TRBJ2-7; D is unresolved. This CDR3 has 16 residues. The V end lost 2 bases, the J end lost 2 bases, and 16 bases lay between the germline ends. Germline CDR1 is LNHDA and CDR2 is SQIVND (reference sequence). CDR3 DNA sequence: TGTGCCAGTAGTATACTAGGGCCCGAACAGCCCTACGAGCAGTACTTC. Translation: CASSILGPEQPYEQYF.

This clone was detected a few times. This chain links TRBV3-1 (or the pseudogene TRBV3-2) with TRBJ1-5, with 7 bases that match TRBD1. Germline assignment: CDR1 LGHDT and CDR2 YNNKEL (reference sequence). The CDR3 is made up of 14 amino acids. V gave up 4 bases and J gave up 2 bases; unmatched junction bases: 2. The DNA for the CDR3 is TGTGCCAGCAGCCGTACAGGGGGCAATCAGCCCCAGCATTTT. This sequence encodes CASSRTGGNQPQHF.

The CDR3 here is CASSSPRVLSSYNEQFF. The CDR3 DNA is TGTGCCAGCAGTTCACCTAGGGTCTTGAGCTCCTACAATGAGCAGTTCTTC. The genes are TRBV27 and TRBJ2-1; no firm D call. Germline V gene sequence: CDR1 MNHEY, CDR2 SMNVEV (reference sequence). Trimming stripped 4 bases from V and 0 bases from J, with 16 bases between. CDR3 size: 17 residues.

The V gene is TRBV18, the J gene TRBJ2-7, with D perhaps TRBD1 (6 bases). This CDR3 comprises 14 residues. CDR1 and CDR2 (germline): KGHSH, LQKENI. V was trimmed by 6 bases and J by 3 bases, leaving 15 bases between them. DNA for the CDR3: TGTGCCAGCTCCCAGGGACAAGGACTCTACGAGCAGTACTTC. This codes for CASSQGQGLYEQYF.

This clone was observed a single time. The CDR3 here is CASGLVNEQFF. The CDR3 DNA reads as TGTGCTAGTGGTTTGGTCAATGAGCAGTTCTTC. This sequence joins TRBV12-5 and TRBJ2-1; D remains unclear. Trimming took off 0 bases at V and 6 bases at J, with 0 bases between the two ends. This CDR3 has 11 amino acids. Germline V CDR1 and CDR2: LGHNT, FRNRAP.

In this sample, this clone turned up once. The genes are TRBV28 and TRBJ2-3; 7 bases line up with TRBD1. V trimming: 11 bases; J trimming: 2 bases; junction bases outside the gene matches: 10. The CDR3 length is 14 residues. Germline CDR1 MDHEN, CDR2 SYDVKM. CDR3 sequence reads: CAVRDSVDTDTQYF. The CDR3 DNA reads TGTGCCGTCCGGGACAGCGTAGACACAGATACGCAGTATTTT.

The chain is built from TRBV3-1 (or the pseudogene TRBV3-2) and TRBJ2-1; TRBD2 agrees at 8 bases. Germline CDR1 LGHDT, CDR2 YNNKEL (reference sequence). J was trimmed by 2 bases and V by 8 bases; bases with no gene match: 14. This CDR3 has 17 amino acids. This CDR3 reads CASAIRPGGGPYNEQFF. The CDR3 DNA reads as TGTGCCAGCGCAATCAGACCAGGCGGGGGGCCCTACAATGAGCAGTTCTTC.

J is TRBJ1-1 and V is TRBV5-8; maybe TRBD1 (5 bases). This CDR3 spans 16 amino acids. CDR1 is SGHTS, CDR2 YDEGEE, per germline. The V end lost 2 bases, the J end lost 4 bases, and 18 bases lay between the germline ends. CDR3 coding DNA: TGTGCCAGCAGCTTACCGCGAAGGGGTGTGGGCACTGAAGCTTTCTTT. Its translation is CASSLPRRGVGTEAFF.

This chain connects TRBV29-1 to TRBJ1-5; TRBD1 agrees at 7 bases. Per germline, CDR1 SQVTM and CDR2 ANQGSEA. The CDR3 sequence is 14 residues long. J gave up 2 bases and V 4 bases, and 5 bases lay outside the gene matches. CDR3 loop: CSVVTGEGNQPQHF. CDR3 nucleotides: TGCAGCGTTGTAACAGGGGAAGGCAATCAGCCCCAGCATTTT.

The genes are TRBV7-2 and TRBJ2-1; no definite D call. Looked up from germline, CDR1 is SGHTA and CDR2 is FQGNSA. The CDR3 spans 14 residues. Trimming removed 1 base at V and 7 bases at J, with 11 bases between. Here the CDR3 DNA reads TGTGCCAGCAGCTTAGAGTGGTCATCAAATGAGCAGTTCTTC. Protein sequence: CASSLEWSSNEQFF.

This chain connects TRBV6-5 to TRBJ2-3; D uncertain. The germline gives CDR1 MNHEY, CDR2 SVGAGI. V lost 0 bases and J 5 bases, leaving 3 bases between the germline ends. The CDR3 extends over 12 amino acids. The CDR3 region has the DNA TGTGCCAGCAGTTACTCGGGAGATACGCAGTATTTT. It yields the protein CASSYSGDTQYF.

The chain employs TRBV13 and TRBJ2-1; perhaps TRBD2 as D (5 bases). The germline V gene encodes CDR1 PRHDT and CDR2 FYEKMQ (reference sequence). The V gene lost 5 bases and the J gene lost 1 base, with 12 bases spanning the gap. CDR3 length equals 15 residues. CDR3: CASSPRTLSYNEQFF. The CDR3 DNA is TGTGCCAGCAGCCCTCGGACTCTTTCCTACAATGAGCAGTTCTTC. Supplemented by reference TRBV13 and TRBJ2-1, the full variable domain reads AAGVIQSPRHLIKEKRETATLKCYPIPRHDTVYWYQQGPGQDPQFLISFYEKMQSDKGSIPDRFSAQQFSDYHSELNMSSLELGDSALYFCASSPRTLSYNEQFFGPGTRLTVL.

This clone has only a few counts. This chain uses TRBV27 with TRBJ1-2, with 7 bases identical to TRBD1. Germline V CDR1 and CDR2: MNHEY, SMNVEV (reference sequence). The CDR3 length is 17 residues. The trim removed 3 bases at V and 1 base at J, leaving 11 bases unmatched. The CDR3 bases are TGTGCCAGCAGTTTTAAGGCAGGGGGTGGCTTTAACTATGGCTACACCTTC. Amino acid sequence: CASSFKAGGGFNYGYTF.

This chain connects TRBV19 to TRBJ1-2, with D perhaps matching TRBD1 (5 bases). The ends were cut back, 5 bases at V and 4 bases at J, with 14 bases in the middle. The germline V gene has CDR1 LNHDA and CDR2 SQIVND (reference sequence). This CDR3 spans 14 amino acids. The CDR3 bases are TGTGCCAGTAGTTTAACAGGTCCTCCCTATGGCTACACCTTC. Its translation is CASSLTGPPYGYTF.

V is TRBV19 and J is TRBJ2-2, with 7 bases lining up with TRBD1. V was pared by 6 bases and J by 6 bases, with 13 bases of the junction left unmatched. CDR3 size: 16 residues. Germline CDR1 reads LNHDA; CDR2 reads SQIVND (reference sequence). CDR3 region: CASSPITGTESGELFF. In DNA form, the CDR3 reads TGTGCCAGTAGCCCAATAACCGGGACAGAATCCGGGGAGCTGTTTTTT. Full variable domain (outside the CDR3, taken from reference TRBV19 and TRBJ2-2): DGGITQSPKYLFRKEGQNVTLSCEQNLNHDAMYWYRQDPGQGLRLIYYSQIVNDFQKGDIAEGYSVSREKKESFPLTVTSAQKNPTAFYLCASSPITGTESGELFFGEGSRLTVL.